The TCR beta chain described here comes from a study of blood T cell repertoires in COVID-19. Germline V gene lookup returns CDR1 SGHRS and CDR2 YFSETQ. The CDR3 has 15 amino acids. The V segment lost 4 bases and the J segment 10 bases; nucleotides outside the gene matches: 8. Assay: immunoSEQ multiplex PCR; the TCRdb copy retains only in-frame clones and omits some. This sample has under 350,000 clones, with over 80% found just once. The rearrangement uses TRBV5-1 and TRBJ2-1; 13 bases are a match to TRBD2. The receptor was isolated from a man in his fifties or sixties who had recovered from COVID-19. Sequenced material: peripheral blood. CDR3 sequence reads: CASSGPGLAGDEQFF. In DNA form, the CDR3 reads TGCGCCAGCAGCGGCCCAGGACTAGCGGGAGACGAGCAGTTCTTC.